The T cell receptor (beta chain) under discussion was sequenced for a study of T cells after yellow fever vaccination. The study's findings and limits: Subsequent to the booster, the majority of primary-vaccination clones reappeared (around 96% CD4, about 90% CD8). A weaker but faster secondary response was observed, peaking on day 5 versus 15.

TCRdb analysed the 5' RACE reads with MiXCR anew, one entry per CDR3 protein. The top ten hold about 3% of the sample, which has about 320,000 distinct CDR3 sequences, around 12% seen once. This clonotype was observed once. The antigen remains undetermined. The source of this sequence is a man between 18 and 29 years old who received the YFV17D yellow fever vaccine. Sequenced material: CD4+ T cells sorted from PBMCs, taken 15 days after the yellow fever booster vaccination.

The CDR3 loop reads CASSSPSGRRTDTQYF. CDR3 nucleotide sequence: TGTGCCAGCAGCTCTCCTAGCGGGCGACGCACAGATACGCAGTATTTT. The chain recombines TRBV7-6 with TRBJ2-3; 8 nucleotides align to TRBD2. The CDR3 is made up of 16 amino acids. J lost 1 base, V lost 4 bases, and 7 bases had no gene match. CDR1 SGHVS and CDR2 FNYEAQ come from the germline V gene.